This TCR beta chain was captured by sequencing in a study of cytomegalovirus exposure and HLA in healthy donors. Study results and caveats: Productive status was seen about 90% or about 30% of the time for most TCR beta V segments in an earlier analysis. The study flagged approximately 180 TCR beta chains as cytomegalovirus-associated.

Primers for the PCR totalled 60 Vbeta and 13 Jbeta. The repertoire was sequenced with immunoSEQ multiplex PCR; TCRdb's copy has only in-frame clones and lacks some. Of some 130,000 clones listed, approximately 80% are singletons. Turning to this clone: Its antigen is as yet unknown.

Sequenced sample: PBMCs. This receptor was taken from a man aged 30 to 45 in good health and CMV-seronegative.

The CDR3 DNA reads TGTGCCAGCACCGGAGACAGGGGACCCTACGAGCAGTACTTC. Translating it yields CASTGDRGPYEQYF. The rearrangement links TRBV6-1 to TRBJ2-7; the match to TRBD1 covers 8 bases. V lost 7 bases to trimming and J lost 2 bases; unmatched junction nucleotides: 7. The V gene's germline CDR1 is MNHNS and CDR2 SASEGT. The length of the CDR3 is 14 residues.